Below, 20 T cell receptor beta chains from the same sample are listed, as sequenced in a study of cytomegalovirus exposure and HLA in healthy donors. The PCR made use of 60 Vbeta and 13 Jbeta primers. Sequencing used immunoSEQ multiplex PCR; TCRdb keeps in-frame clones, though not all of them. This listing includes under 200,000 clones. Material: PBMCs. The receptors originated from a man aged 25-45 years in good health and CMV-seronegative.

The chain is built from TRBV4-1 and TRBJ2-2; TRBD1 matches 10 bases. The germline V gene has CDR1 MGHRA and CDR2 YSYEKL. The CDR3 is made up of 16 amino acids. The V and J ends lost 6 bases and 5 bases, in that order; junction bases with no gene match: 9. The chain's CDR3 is CASRRTGGFYTGELFF. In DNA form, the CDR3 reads TGCGCCAGCAGGCGGACAGGGGGGTTCTATACCGGGGAGCTGTTTTTT.

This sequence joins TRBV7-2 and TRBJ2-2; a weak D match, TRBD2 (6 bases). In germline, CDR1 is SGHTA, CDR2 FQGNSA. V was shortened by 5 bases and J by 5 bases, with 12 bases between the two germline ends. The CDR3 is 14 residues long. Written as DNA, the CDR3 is TGTGCCAGCAGCAAGGGACTCCGGACCGGGGAGCTGTTTTTT. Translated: CASSKGLRTGELFF.

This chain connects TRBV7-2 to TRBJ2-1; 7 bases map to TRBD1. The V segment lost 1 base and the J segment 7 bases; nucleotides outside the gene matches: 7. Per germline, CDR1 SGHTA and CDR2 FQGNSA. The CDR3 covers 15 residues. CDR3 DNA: TGTGCCAGCAGCTTAGGAGGGGGCGCGCGAAATGAGCAGTTCTTC. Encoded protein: CASSLGGGARNEQFF.

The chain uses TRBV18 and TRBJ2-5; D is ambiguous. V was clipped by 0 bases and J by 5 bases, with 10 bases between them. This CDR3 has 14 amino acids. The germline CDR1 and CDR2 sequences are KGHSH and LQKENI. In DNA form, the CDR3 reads TGTGCCAGCTCACCACCGGTTCTGCGGGAGACCCAGTACTTC. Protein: CASSPPVLRETQYF.

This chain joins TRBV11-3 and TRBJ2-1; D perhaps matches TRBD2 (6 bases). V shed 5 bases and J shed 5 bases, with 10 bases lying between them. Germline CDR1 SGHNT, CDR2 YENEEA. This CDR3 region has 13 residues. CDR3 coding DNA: TGTGCCAGCAGCACCGGCGGGGACAATGAGCAGTTCTTC. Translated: CASSTGGDNEQFF.

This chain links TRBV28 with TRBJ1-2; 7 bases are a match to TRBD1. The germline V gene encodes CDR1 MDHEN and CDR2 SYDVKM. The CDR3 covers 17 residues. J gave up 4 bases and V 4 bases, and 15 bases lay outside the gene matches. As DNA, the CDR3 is TGTGCCAGCAGTTCCCGACAGGGAACCTCTTTAGTCTATGGCTACACCTTC. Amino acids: CASSSRQGTSLVYGYTF.

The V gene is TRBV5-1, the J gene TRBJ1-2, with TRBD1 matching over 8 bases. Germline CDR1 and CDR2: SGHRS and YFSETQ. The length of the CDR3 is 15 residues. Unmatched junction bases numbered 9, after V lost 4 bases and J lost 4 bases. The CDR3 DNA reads TGCGCCAGCAGCCCGAGGACAGGGTTGCCCTATGGCTACACCTTC. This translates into CASSPRTGLPYGYTF.

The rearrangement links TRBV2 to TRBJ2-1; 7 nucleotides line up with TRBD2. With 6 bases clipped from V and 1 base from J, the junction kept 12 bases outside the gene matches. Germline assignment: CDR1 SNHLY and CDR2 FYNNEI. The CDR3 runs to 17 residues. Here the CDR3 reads CASRKPSSGVSYNEQFF. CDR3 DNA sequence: TGTGCCAGCAGGAAGCCCTCAAGCGGGGTATCCTACAATGAGCAGTTCTTC.

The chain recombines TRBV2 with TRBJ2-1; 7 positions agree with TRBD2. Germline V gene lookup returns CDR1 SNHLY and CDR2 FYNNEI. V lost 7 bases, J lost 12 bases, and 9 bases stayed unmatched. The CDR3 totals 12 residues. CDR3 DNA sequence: TGTGCCAGCAAGACTAGCTCTTGGGGGCAGTTCTTC. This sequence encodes CASKTSSWGQFF. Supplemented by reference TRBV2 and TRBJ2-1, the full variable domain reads EPEVTQTPSHQVTQMGQEVILRCVPISNHLYFYWYRQILGQKVEFLVSFYNNEISEKSEIFDDQFSVERPDGSNFTLKIRSTKLEDSAMYFCASKTSSWGQFFGPGTRLTVL.

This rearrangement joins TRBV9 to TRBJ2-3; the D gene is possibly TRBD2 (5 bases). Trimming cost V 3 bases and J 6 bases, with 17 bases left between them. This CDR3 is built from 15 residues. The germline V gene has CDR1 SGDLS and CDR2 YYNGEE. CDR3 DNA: TGTGCCAGCAGCGCCGCCCCACTACTAGGCGATACGCAGTATTTT. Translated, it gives CASSAAPLLGDTQYF.

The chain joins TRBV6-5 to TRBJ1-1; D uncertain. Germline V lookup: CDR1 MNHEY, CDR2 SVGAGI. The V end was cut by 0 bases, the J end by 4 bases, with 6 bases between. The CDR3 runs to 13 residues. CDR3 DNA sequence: TGTGCCAGCAGTTACTCACAATCCACTGAAGCTTTCTTT. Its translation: CASSYSQSTEAFF.

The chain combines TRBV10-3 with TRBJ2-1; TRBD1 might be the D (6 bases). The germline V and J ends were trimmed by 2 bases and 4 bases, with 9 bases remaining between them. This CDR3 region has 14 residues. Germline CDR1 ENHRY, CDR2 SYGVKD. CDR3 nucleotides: TGTGCCATCAGTGAGACAGGGCTTTACAATGAGCAGTTCTTC. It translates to CAISETGLYNEQFF.

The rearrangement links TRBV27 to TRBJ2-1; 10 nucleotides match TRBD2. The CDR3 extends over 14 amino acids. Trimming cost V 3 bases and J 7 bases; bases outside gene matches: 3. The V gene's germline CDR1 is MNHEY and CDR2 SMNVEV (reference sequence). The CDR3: CASSFTSGKNEQFF. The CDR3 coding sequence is TGTGCCAGCAGTTTCACTAGCGGGAAAAATGAGCAGTTCTTC.

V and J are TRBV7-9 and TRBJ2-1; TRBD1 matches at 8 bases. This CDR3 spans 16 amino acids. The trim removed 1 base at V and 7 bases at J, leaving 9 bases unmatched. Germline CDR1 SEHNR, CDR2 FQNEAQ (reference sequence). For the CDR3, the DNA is TGTGCCAGCAGCTTAGGTTCGACAGGGGTTTGGAATGAGCAGTTCTTC. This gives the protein CASSLGSTGVWNEQFF.

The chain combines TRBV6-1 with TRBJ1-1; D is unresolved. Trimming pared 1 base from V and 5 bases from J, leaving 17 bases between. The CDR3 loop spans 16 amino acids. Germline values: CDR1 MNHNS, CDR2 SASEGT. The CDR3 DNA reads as TGTGCCAGCAGTGAAGTGAGACTTTTAACGAGAACTGAAGCTTTCTTT. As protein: CASSEVRLLTRTEAFF.

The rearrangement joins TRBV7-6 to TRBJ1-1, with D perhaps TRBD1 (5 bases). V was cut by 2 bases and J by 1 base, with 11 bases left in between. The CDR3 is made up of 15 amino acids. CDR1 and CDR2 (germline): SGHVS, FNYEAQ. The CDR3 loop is CASSLPPGRNTEAFF. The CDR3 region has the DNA TGTGCCAGCAGCTTACCCCCAGGGCGGAACACTGAAGCTTTCTTT.

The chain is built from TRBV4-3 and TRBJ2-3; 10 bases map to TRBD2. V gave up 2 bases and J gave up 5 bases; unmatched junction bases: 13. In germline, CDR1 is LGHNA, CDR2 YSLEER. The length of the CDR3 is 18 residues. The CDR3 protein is CASSQSSLAGVGVDTQYF. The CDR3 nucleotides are TGCGCCAGCAGCCAAAGCAGCCTAGCGGGAGTCGGGGTAGATACGCAGTATTTT.

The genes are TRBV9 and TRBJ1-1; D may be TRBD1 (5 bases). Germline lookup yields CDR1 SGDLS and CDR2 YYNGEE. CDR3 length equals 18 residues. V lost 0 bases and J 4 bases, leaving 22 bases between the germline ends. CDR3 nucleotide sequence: TGTGCCAGCAGCGTAGCTAGCTTGGGACTAGGTCGGACCACTGAAGCTTTCTTT. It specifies CASSVASLGLGRTTEAFF.

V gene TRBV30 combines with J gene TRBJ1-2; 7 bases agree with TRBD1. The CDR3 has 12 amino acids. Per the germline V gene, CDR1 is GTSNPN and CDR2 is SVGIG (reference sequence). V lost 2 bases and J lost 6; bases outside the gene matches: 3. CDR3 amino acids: CAWSSTGDGYTF. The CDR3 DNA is TGTGCCTGGAGTAGCACAGGGGATGGCTACACCTTC.

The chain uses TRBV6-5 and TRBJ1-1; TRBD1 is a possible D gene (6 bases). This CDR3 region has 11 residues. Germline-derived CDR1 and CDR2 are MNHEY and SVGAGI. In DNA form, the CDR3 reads TGTGTCACGCGCCGGGACATTGACGCTTTCTTT. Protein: CVTRRDIDAFF.